The rows below give T cell receptor beta chains drawn from one sample of a study of T cells in Graves' hyperthyroidism and ophthalmopathy. In TCRdb, the multiplex PCR reads were re-called with MiXCR into one record per CDR3 protein. The repertoire has some 560,000 distinct CDR3 sequences, more than 15% of them found once; the top ten carry under 8%. The sample comprised blood. These receptors were obtained from a woman aged 30 to 39 with Graves' hyperthyroidism. Both conserved end residues are part of each CDR3. A D gene is named only where the DNA matches it firmly. Clone size is not always given. Where it is, it says once, few, many or a class for expanded clones.

D gene,clone size,J gene,V gene,CDR3 DNA,CDR3 protein
.,many,TRBJ2-3,TRBV7-2,TGTGCCAGCAGGGACAGCACAGATACGCAGTATTTT,CASRDSTDTQYF
TRBD1,.,TRBJ2-7,TRBV25-1,TGTGCCAGCAGTGAAGGCCAGGGGGCGGACGAGCAGTACTTC,CASSEGQGADEQYF
.,many,TRBJ1-1,TRBV5-1,TGTGCCAGTAGAAGAGGGGTGAACACTGAAGCTTTCTTT,CASRRGVNTEAFF
.,many,TRBJ1-1,TRBV27,TGTGCCAGCAGTAGGGGGACTATCGGCGGGGTGGGATTTAACACTGAAGCTTTCTTT,CASSRGTIGGVGFNTEAFF
.,few,TRBJ2-7,TRBV7-9,TGTGCCAGCAGCCCGAAGGGACCCGCGGGGAACTACGAGCAGTACTTC,CASSPKGPAGNYEQYF
.,.,TRBJ2-7,TRBV12-5,TGTGCTAGTGGTTTCGCAGGGATAGGGAGTCACGAGCAGTACTTC,CASGFAGIGSHEQYF
.,many,TRBJ1-1,TRBV6-5,TGTGCCAGCAGTTATGGCACAGGGACTGTGGACACTGAAGCTTTCTTT,CASSYGTGTVDTEAFF
.,.,TRBJ1-1,TRBV29-1,TGCAGCGTTGAAGTCAGGAACACTGAAGCTTTCTTT,CSVEVRNTEAFF
.,many,TRBJ2-2,TRBV10-3,TGTGCCATCAGTCCCTTCCGCAGTCTAAACACCGGGGAGCTGTTTTTT,CAISPFRSLNTGELFF
TRBD1,.,TRBJ2-3,TRBV5-4,TGTGCCAGCAGCGGAAGGAACAGGGGCGCAGATACGCAGTATTTT,CASSGRNRGADTQYF
.,few,TRBJ2-2,TRBV6-1,TGTGCCAGCGAGTGGTCGGGGGTTGCCGGGGAGCTGTTTTTT,CASEWSGVAGELFF
.,few,TRBJ2-3,TRBV11-3,TGTGCCAGCAGCTCGGGCCACCCTGAAGCGGAAGATACGCAGTATTTT,CASSSGHPEAEDTQYF
.,many,TRBJ2-3,TRBV29-1,TGCAGCGTTGAGACGGGTGATGGCACAGATACGCAGTATTTT,CSVETGDGTDTQYF
TRBD2,.,TRBJ2-1,TRBV7-2,TGTGCCAGCAGCGGACTCGGGACTAGCGGGAGCCGATCCTACAATGAGCAGTTCTTC,CASSGLGTSGSRSYNEQFF
.,many,TRBJ1-1,TRBV11-2,TGTGCCAGCAGCCGAGACGGGGGCTTCGACACTGAAGCTTTCTTT,CASSRDGGFDTEAFF
.,.,TRBJ2-7,TRBV18,TGTGCCAGCTCACCCTTGCCCCTGGGGGAGCAGTACTTC,CASSPLPLGEQYF
TRBD2,many,TRBJ2-1,TRBV24-1,TGTGCCACCAGTGATTTGGTCACTAGCGGTGAGCAGTTCTTC,CATSDLVTSGEQFF
TRBD2,.,TRBJ2-5,TRBV9,TGTGCCAGCAGCCCGCGGATAGCGGGAGGACAAGAGACCCAGTACTTC,CASSPRIAGGQETQYF
.,.,TRBJ1-2,TRBV4-2,TGTGCCAGCAGCCAATCTTCGGCGGCTTATGGCTACACCTTC,CASSQSSAAYGYTF
.,.,TRBJ2-3,TRBV24-1,TGTGCCACCAGTGGCACAGATACGCAGTATTTT,CATSGTDTQYF
TRBD2,.,TRBJ2-1,TRBV30,TGTGCCTGGAGTTCCCGACTAGCTAGCTCCTACAATGAGCAGTTCTTC,CAWSSRLASSYNEQFF
.,many,TRBJ1-5,TRBV2,TGTGCCAGCAGCAAGGATGCGGCAGGGGGCAATCAGCCCCAGCATTTT,CASSKDAAGGNQPQHF
TRBD1,many,TRBJ2-7,TRBV5-1,TGCGCCAGCAGCCTAGGGACAGGGTTTGACTACGAGCAGTACTTC,CASSLGTGFDYEQYF
.,many,TRBJ2-7,TRBV27,TGTGCCAGCAGTTTAGGGTCTCATGGTAGAGTGGTACCCCTGGGGGAGCAGTACTTC,CASSLGSHGRVVPLGEQYF
.,few,TRBJ1-1,TRBV3-1,TGTGCCAGCAGCCAAATCTGGGACGGGAACACTGAAGCTTTCTTT,CASSQIWDGNTEAFF
.,once,TRBJ1-1,TRBV7-9,TGTGCCAGCAGCTCCGGGACGTCCAGCGCTTTCTTT,CASSSGTSSAFF
TRBD2,many,TRBJ2-7,TRBV29-1,TGCAGCGTCACCCACGGGACTAGTGACGAGCAGTACTTC,CSVTHGTSDEQYF
TRBD1,.,TRBJ2-3,TRBV5-5,TGTGCCAGCAGCGTAGCACCAACAACAGGGGAAGATACGCAGTATTTT,CASSVAPTTGEDTQYF
.,few,TRBJ1-5,TRBV11-2,TGTGCCAGCAGCTTGCAGGGACATCAGCCCCAGCATTTT,CASSLQGHQPQHF
TRBD2,.,TRBJ2-1,TRBV19,TGTGCCAGTAGGGCTAGGACTAGCGGGAGCCTTTACAATGAGCAGTTCTTC,CASRARTSGSLYNEQFF
.,many,TRBJ1-1,TRBV20-1,TGCAGTGCTAGAGATCACGGGAACACTGAAGCTTTCTTT,CSARDHGNTEAFF
.,many,TRBJ1-1,TRBV11-2,TGTGCCAGCAGCTTAAACTGGGGGCGGGACACTGAAGCTTTCTTT,CASSLNWGRDTEAFF
.,few,TRBJ2-1,TRBV29-1,TGCAGCGTTGAACACTACGAGCAGTTCTTC,CSVEHYEQFF
.,few,TRBJ2-5,TRBV4-1,TGCGCCAGCAGCCAAGAAGGGAGAGAGCCACAGTACTTC,CASSQEGREPQYF
TRBD2,many,TRBJ2-1,TRBV7-8,TGTGCCAGCAGCTTAGATACGGGAGGGTACAATGAGCAGTTCTTC,CASSLDTGGYNEQFF
.,many,TRBJ2-2,TRBV5-5,TGTGCCAGCAGGGAGACAGGTGGTGGGGAGCTGTTTTTT,CASRETGGGELFF
TRBD1,many,TRBJ2-7,TRBV7-9,TGTGCCAGCAGCCAACCGAGACAGGGAGACGAGCAGTACTTC,CASSQPRQGDEQYF
.,few,TRBJ1-5,TRBV10-2,TGCGCCAGCAGTGTCCCGAATATTGGCAATCAGCCCCAGCATTTT,CASSVPNIGNQPQHF
.,many,TRBJ2-7,TRBV27,TGTGCCAGCAGGCGTTCAGACGGACACCAGGGGCGCGAGCAGTACTTC,CASRRSDGHQGREQYF
TRBD1,many,TRBJ1-5,TRBV7-9,TGTGCCAGCAGCTCCTTAGGGACAGGCCTAAATCAGCCCCAGCATTTT,CASSSLGTGLNQPQHF
.,many,TRBJ1-1,TRBV3-1,TGTGCCAGCAGCCAAGCGGGGCTGACTGAAGCTTTCTTT,CASSQAGLTEAFF
TRBD1,.,TRBJ1-5,TRBV6-9,TGTGCCAGCAGTTACGGGAACAGGGGTGGTCAGCCCCAGCATTTT,CASSYGNRGGQPQHF
TRBD2,.,TRBJ2-7,TRBV12-3/TRBV12-4,TGTGCCAGCAGTCTAGCCCGGACTAGTGCCTACGAGCAGTACTTC,CASSLARTSAYEQYF
.,many,TRBJ1-6,TRBV12-3/TRBV12-4,TGTGCCAGCAGTTTAGACACCTCAGCAAATTCACCCCTCCACTTT,CASSLDTSANSPLHF
TRBD1,many,TRBJ2-5,TRBV6-2/TRBV6-3,TGTGCCAGCAGTTACAGGGACAGCGCAGAGACCCAGTACTTC,CASSYRDSAETQYF
.,many,TRBJ2-3,TRBV12-3/TRBV12-4,TGTGCCAGCAGTCTGGACACCACAGATACGCAGTATTTT,CASSLDTTDTQYF
TRBD1,.,TRBJ1-4,TRBV19,TGTGCCAGCGGGGAACAGGGGGCTAATGAAAAACTGTTTTTT,CASGEQGANEKLFF
TRBD2,.,TRBJ2-7,TRBV5-5,TGTGCCAGCAGCTTACTAGCGGGAGAGAAGTACGAGCAGTACTTC,CASSLLAGEKYEQYF
.,many,TRBJ2-3,TRBV14,TGTGCCAGCAGCCAATTAGCACCTCGCACAGATACGCAGTATTTT,CASSQLAPRTDTQYF
.,.,TRBJ2-1,TRBV6-2/TRBV6-3,TGTGCCAGCCGCCGGACAGATTTGTTCTTC,CASRRTDLFF
.,few,TRBJ2-7,TRBV7-2,TGTGCCAGCAGCCCCAATACTCTCTACGAGCAGTACTTC,CASSPNTLYEQYF
.,few,TRBJ2-2,TRBV7-3,TGTGCCAGCAGCTTAACGAGGGATCGAGGGAACACCGGGGAGCTGTTTTTT,CASSLTRDRGNTGELFF
TRBD2,many,TRBJ2-1,TRBV12-3/TRBV12-4,TGTGCCAGCAGTTTAGCGATAGCGGGAACCCCTAGCAATGAGCAGTTCTTC,CASSLAIAGTPSNEQFF
.,.,TRBJ1-3,TRBV15,TGTGCCACCAGCAGAGTCCCAGGGCCCAACTCTGGAAACACCATATATTTT,CATSRVPGPNSGNTIYF
.,.,TRBJ2-3,TRBV5-1,TGCGCCAGCAGCTGGCTCCGGGACCGCAGCACAGATACGCAGTATTTT,CASSWLRDRSTDTQYF
TRBD2,few,TRBJ2-1,TRBV7-7,TGTGCCAGCAGCCCCCACGGGGGGGATGAGCAGTTCTTC,CASSPHGGDEQFF
.,.,TRBJ1-5,TRBV24-1,TGTGCCACCAGTGATTCCCTGGGGGCGGGTAATCAGCCCCAGCATTTT,CATSDSLGAGNQPQHF
.,many,TRBJ2-7,TRBV3-1,TGTGCCAGCAGCCAACGCAAACTTGCCTACGAGCAGTACTTC,CASSQRKLAYEQYF
TRBD1,many,TRBJ2-5,TRBV6-6,TGTGCCAGCAGTTACTCGGTGGAACAGGGGGCAGATGAGACCCAGTACTTC,CASSYSVEQGADETQYF
TRBD2,many,TRBJ2-5,TRBV20-1,TGCAGTGCTGCCGGGACTAGCGTACAAGAGACCCAGTACTTC,CSAAGTSVQETQYF